Below, one T cell receptor (beta chain) is given with its context. Molecular barcoding with unique molecular identifiers was used for the TCRbeta library. One entry per CDR3 protein results from TCRdb running MiXCR on the PCR reads. The table has some 500,000 distinct CDR3 sequences, about 30% seen once. The sample is drawn from a study of T-cell reconstitution after alpha-beta-depleted transplantation in children. J lost 2 bases, V lost 6 bases, and 20 bases had no gene match. This CDR3 contains 19 residues. The rearrangement joins TRBV12-3 or TRBV12-4 to TRBJ2-5; 8 bases match TRBD2. This receptor was taken from a human donor who donated a stem cell graft to a child with aplastic anemia. The specimen comprised PBMCs from the stem cell graft donor, sampled from the stem cell graft. CDR3 residues: CASSYKVSGNRRGQETQYF. The CDR3 DNA reads as TGTGCCAGCAGCTATAAAGTTAGCGGGAACAGACGGGGACAAGAGACCCAGTACTTC.